This is a list of T cell receptor beta chains from one sample in a study of CXCR3-negative and CXCR3-positive naive CD8 T cells. TCRdb re-analyzed the 5' RACE reads; it lists each CDR3 protein once, without DNA. Its clone listing holds fewer than 55,000 distinct CDR3 sequences. Source material: naive CXCR3- CD8+ T cells from blood. The receptors stem from a human donor in good health. Some clones in this sample may be carry-over from other donors' samples. CDR3s include the opening cysteine and the closing phenylalanine or tryptophan. The order of the fields is CDR3 length, V gene, J gene, CDR3 protein.

len: 11; v_gene: TRBV29-1; j_gene: TRBJ1-1; CDR3aa: CSVGGGTEAFF
len: 15; v_gene: TRBV28; j_gene: TRBJ2-3; CDR3aa: CASSFSAGDTDTQYF
len: 13; v_gene: TRBV29-1; j_gene: TRBJ2-3; CDR3aa: CSVTPPSTDTQYF
len: 12; v_gene: TRBV24-1; j_gene: TRBJ2-3; CDR3aa: CATAGGLDTQYF
len: 13; v_gene: TRBV5-1; j_gene: TRBJ2-5; CDR3aa: CASSLGLEETQYF
len: 17; v_gene: TRBV29-1; j_gene: TRBJ2-3; CDR3aa: CSVEGFSGDVSGGTQYF
len: 17; v_gene: TRBV7-2; j_gene: TRBJ2-5; CDR3aa: CASSLGWAGGVGETQYF
len: 19; v_gene: TRBV11-2; j_gene: TRBJ2-2; CDR3aa: CASSPPYPSGGTNTGELFF
len: 14; v_gene: TRBV6-5; j_gene: TRBJ2-1; CDR3aa: CASRGSGSYNEQFF
len: 11; v_gene: TRBV12-3/TRBV12-4; j_gene: TRBJ1-2; CDR3aa: CASSFAGGYTF
len: 12; v_gene: TRBV29-1; j_gene: TRBJ2-1; CDR3aa: CSGLSGLGEQFF
len: 16; v_gene: TRBV29-1; j_gene: TRBJ2-7; CDR3aa: CSVEVYVRDRDYEQYF
len: 11; v_gene: TRBV4-2; j_gene: TRBJ2-7; CDR3aa: CASSQEREQYF
len: 11; v_gene: TRBV28; j_gene: TRBJ2-1; CDR3aa: CASRAGDEQFF
len: 14; v_gene: TRBV29-1; j_gene: TRBJ2-1; CDR3aa: CSVGGGSSYNEQFF
len: 15; v_gene: TRBV6-5; j_gene: TRBJ1-1; CDR3aa: CASSYSTDSIGEAFF
len: 15; v_gene: TRBV14; j_gene: TRBJ1-1; CDR3aa: CASSQETIGQTQAFF
len: 15; v_gene: TRBV4-3; j_gene: TRBJ2-7; CDR3aa: CASSQGGHSSYEQYF
len: 13; v_gene: TRBV4-2; j_gene: TRBJ1-1; CDR3aa: CASSPGGGNEAFF
len: 15; v_gene: TRBV9; j_gene: TRBJ1-6; CDR3aa: CASSVVDRGLSPLHF
len: 17; v_gene: TRBV3-1; j_gene: TRBJ2-5; CDR3aa: CASSQVGGLAGEETQYF
len: 16; v_gene: TRBV28; j_gene: TRBJ2-5; CDR3aa: CASSPPAPLALETQYF
len: 12; v_gene: TRBV29-1; j_gene: TRBJ2-7; CDR3aa: CSVDDGAYEQYF
len: 15; v_gene: TRBV4-3; j_gene: TRBJ2-1; CDR3aa: CASSQWDTENNEQFF
len: 16; v_gene: TRBV7-2; j_gene: TRBJ1-4; CDR3aa: CASSLAMDGALEKLFF
len: 16; v_gene: TRBV19; j_gene: TRBJ1-1; CDR3aa: CASSLYSHLSNTEAFF
len: 15; v_gene: TRBV6-5; j_gene: TRBJ2-1; CDR3aa: CASTPGGSSYNEQFF
len: 13; v_gene: TRBV19; j_gene: TRBJ1-1; CDR3aa: CASAGGMNTEAFF
len: 16; v_gene: TRBV28; j_gene: TRBJ2-5; CDR3aa: CASRPPSGGLIETQYF
len: 15; v_gene: TRBV4-3; j_gene: TRBJ2-7; CDR3aa: CASSQVSGGYYEQYF
len: 15; v_gene: TRBV29-1; j_gene: TRBJ1-2; CDR3aa: CSVVHYRTGGDGYTF
len: 15; v_gene: TRBV14; j_gene: TRBJ2-7; CDR3aa: CASSPTGESTGEQYF
len: 12; v_gene: TRBV29-1; j_gene: TRBJ2-3; CDR3aa: CSVNVRADTQYF
len: 15; v_gene: TRBV7-9; j_gene: TRBJ2-3; CDR3aa: CASSPSPVGRDTQYF
len: 15; v_gene: TRBV5-8; j_gene: TRBJ2-1; CDR3aa: CASSLRGKTKNEQFF